The present T cell receptor beta chain was sequenced within a study of CD8 T cells in ankylosing spondylitis. TCRdb processed the 5' RACE reads anew with MiXCR; each CDR3 protein has one entry. The sample carries 200,000 to 300,000 distinct CDR3 sequences, approximately 24% recorded once. The J segment lost 4 bases and the V segment lost 3 bases, leaving 4 bases of the junction unmatched. The CDR3 contains 15 residues. This clonotype was sampled from a male donor with ankylosing spondylitis or in good health (not recorded which). The source material was blood, either unsorted or a sorted T cell fraction (not recorded which). The rearrangement joins TRBV12-3 or TRBV12-4 to TRBJ2-2; 8 positions match TRBD1. The DNA of the CDR3 is TGTGCCAGCAGTTTGACAGGGGCGGTCACCGGGGAGCTGTTTTTT. Its translation is CASSLTGAVTGELFF.